The present T cell receptor (beta chain) was sequenced within a study of T cell changes during pregnancy in multiple sclerosis. Trimming shortened V by 2 bases and J by 6 bases, and 10 bases separated the two germline ends. CDR1 is LNHDA and CDR2 is SQIVND in the germline V gene (reference sequence). The CDR3 is 13 amino acids. This table comes from immunoSEQ multiplex PCR, and its TCRdb copy is limited to in-frame clones, with some not included. The sample includes tens of thousands of clones, around 90% of them seen just once. The TCR originated in a female donor in good health, enrolled as a control in a pregnancy study. The J gene is TRBJ1-2, the V gene TRBV19, with D perhaps TRBD1 (6 bases). Sequenced material: peripheral blood, taken in the second trimester of pregnancy. In nucleotides, the CDR3 is TGTGCCAGTAGTATACTGGGGGCGGATGGCTACACCTTC. Translated: CASSILGADGYTF.